This entry features one T cell receptor beta chain sequence. The sample holds other DNA sequences that translate to the same CDR3. This specimen belongs to a study of blood T cell repertoires in COVID-19. This CDR3 has 16 residues. The germline CDR1 and CDR2 sequences are LNHDA and SQIVND (reference sequence). V lost 6 bases and J lost 3; bases outside the gene matches: 7. Produced via immunoSEQ multiplex PCR; TCRdb's table is partial and in-frame only. The sample has some 130,000 clones, around 83% seen once. This TCR was recovered from a man aged 35-49 years with active or convalescent COVID-19. V gene TRBV19 combines with J gene TRBJ2-6, with 8 bases that match TRBD1. The specimen sequenced was peripheral blood. CDR3 in DNA: TGTGCCAGTAGGCCAGACAGGGGTCGTGGGGCCAACGTCCTGACTTTC. Translating gives CASRPDRGRGANVLTF.